The clone carrying this T cell receptor beta chain was seen a handful of times. Its antigen is unknown. Germline V gives CDR1 SEHNR, CDR2 FQNEAQ (reference sequence). The CDR3 runs 13 residues. Trimming shortened V by 1 base and J by 8 bases, and 9 bases separated the two germline ends. This sample is part of a study of T cell repertoires in cytomegalovirus infection. Study-wide context: It can be stated that public TCR beta signatures indicated CMV infection as well as a matching HLA type.

MiXCR, run by TCRdb on the reads, gives a single entry per CDR3 protein. The data contain about 830,000 distinct CDR3 sequences, 30% to 35% of them singletons. General study points: Dominant in the ex vivo response were TCR beta clonotypes restricted by HLA-C and specific for CMV.

V usage is TRBV7-9 and J usage is TRBJ2-1; no firm D call. The sequence came from a human donor in good health (CMV status not recorded). Some clones in this sample may be carry-over from other donors' samples. The source material was cultured CD8+ T cells from PBMCs, sampled from culture after CMV antigen stimulation. The CDR3 region has the DNA TGTGCCAGCAGCTTAGATAGGTTTGATGAGCAGTTCTTC. The encoded protein is CASSLDRFDEQFF.